These T cell receptor beta chains were read from a single sample in a study of T cell repertoires in cytomegalovirus infection. Using its own MiXCR run on the reads, TCRdb lists one record per CDR3 protein. The sample carries nearly 700,000 distinct CDR3 sequences, about 30% recorded once. These TCRs' antigens remain unknown. Sequencing was performed on cultured PBMCs, taken from culture after CMV antigen stimulation. The source of these receptors is a human donor in good health (CMV status not recorded). Some clones in this sample may be carry-over from other donors' samples. The CDR3 runs from the conserved cysteine through the conserved F or W. A D gene is named only where the DNA matches it firmly. A row's size may be missing; if present it is once, few, many or a size class.

cdr3_aa | cdr3_nt | v_call | d_call | clone_size | j_call
CASRPTGAAETQYF | TGTGCCAGCAGACCTACAGGGGCCGCAGAGACCCAGTACTTC | TRBV6-2/TRBV6-3 | TRBD1 | few | TRBJ2-5
CSASDGNQPQHF | TGCAGTGCTAGCGACGGCAATCAGCCCCAGCATTTT | TRBV20-1 | NA | NA | TRBJ1-5
CASSSGGADLVLKDEQFF | TGTGCCAGCAGCTCAGGGGGCGCGGATTTAGTCTTGAAGGATGAGCAGTTCTTC | TRBV5-5 | TRBD1 | few | TRBJ2-1
CASRPDRDTQYF | TGTGCCAGCAGACCGGACAGAGATACGCAGTATTTT | TRBV7-9 | NA | few | TRBJ2-3
CASSKRLAGLTDTQYF | TGCGCCAGCAGCAAACGACTAGCGGGGTTAACAGATACGCAGTATTTT | TRBV5-1 | TRBD2 | NA | TRBJ2-3
CATSDPTGDTQYF | TGTGCCACCAGTGATCCGACAGGGGATACGCAGTATTTT | TRBV24-1 | TRBD1 | few | TRBJ2-3
CASRPGDGRKETQYF | TGCGCCAGCAGGCCGGGAGACGGGCGAAAAGAGACCCAGTACTTC | TRBV10-2 | NA | NA | TRBJ2-5
CASSLVSKLGEQYF | TGTGCCAGCAGCTTGGTCTCTAAACTCGGCGAGCAGTACTTC | TRBV11-2 | NA | NA | TRBJ2-7
CASSLVAPGSYEQYF | TGTGCCAGCAGCTTAGTCGCCCCGGGGAGCTACGAGCAGTACTTC | TRBV7-8 | NA | few | TRBJ2-7
CASSQEIRQGGTEAFF | TGCGCCAGCAGCCAAGAGATCAGACAGGGCGGAACTGAAGCTTTCTTT | TRBV4-1 | TRBD1 | NA | TRBJ1-1
CASSPRQGPSYEQYF | TGTGCCAGCAGCCCGAGACAGGGGCCTTCCTACGAGCAGTACTTC | TRBV7-9 | TRBD1 | NA | TRBJ2-7
CASSLDQGDTIYF | TGTGCCAGCAGCTTGGACCAGGGGGACACCATATATTTT | TRBV5-4 | TRBD1 | NA | TRBJ1-3
CASSLTRYQPQHF | TGTGCCAGCAGTTTAACGCGTTATCAGCCCCAGCATTTT | TRBV28 | NA | NA | TRBJ1-5
CASSQLGSYNEQFF | TGTGCCAGCAGCCAACTAGGATCCTACAATGAGCAGTTCTTC | TRBV4-2 | NA | few | TRBJ2-1
CATPPRTEAFF | TGTGCCACCCCCCCGCGGACTGAAGCTTTCTTT | TRBV12-3/TRBV12-4 | NA | NA | TRBJ1-1
CASSRLAGGLRAEQFF | TGTGCCAGCAGCCGACTAGCGGGGGGGCTGCGGGCTGAGCAGTTCTTC | TRBV7-9 | TRBD2 | few | TRBJ2-1
CASSLVSGNTIYF | TGTGCCAGCAGCTTAGTTTCTGGAAACACCATATATTTT | TRBV7-2 | NA | many | TRBJ1-3
CASSQEVSLVYEQYF | TGTGCCAGCAGCCAAGAAGTTAGCCTCGTCTACGAGCAGTACTTC | TRBV4-2 | NA | NA | TRBJ2-7
CASSPLSGPGANVLTF | TGTGCCAGCAGCCCCCTTAGTGGTCCTGGGGCCAACGTCCTGACTTTC | TRBV7-8 | NA | NA | TRBJ2-6
CASSRPGKVSPLHF | TGTGCCAGCAGTCGGCCCGGGAAAGTTTCACCCCTCCACTTT | TRBV28 | NA | once | TRBJ1-6
CATSSDWGSRTYEQYF | TGTGCCACCAGCAGTGATTGGGGCTCCCGAACCTACGAGCAGTACTTC | TRBV15 | NA | NA | TRBJ2-7
CASSPLKTGAYEQYF | TGCGCCAGCAGCCCGTTGAAGACAGGCGCCTACGAGCAGTACTTC | TRBV4-1 | NA | NA | TRBJ2-7
CASRNDRVGEKLFF | TGTGCCAGCAGGAACGACAGGGTAGGGGAAAAACTGTTTTTT | TRBV12-3/TRBV12-4 | TRBD1 | NA | TRBJ1-4
CASSYADRGSRAFF | TGTGCCAGCAGTTACGCCGACAGGGGGTCGAGGGCTTTCTTT | TRBV6-6 | TRBD1 | NA | TRBJ1-1
CASSFGPRQDLRAFF | TGTGCCAGCAGCTTCGGACCTCGACAGGACTTGAGGGCTTTCTTT | TRBV7-9 | NA | NA | TRBJ1-1
CASSAAETQYF | TGTGCCAGCTCAGCAGCGGAGACCCAGTACTTC | TRBV7-8 | NA | many | TRBJ2-5
CASSLSYMTERNTEAFF | TGTGCCAGCAGCTTATCTTACATGACAGAGCGGAACACTGAAGCTTTCTTT | TRBV7-9 | NA | NA | TRBJ1-1
CASSQGRPDTQYF | TGTGCCAGCAGCCAAGGTCGGCCAGATACGCAGTATTTT | TRBV3-1 | NA | NA | TRBJ2-3
CASSPGTDPEQYF | TGTGCCAGCTCACCAGGGACAGACCCTGAGCAGTACTTC | TRBV18 | TRBD1 | NA | TRBJ2-7
CSARDPLVPTDTQYF | TGCAGTGCTAGAGATCCCCTGGTTCCCACAGATACGCAGTATTTT | TRBV20-1 | NA | once | TRBJ2-3
CASSFWGPTSGGPDTQYF | TGTGCCAGCAGTTTTTGGGGCCCCACTAGCGGGGGTCCAGATACGCAGTATTTT | TRBV12-3/TRBV12-4 | TRBD2 | NA | TRBJ2-3
CASSLEWDRTNSGANVLTF | TGTGCCAGCAGCTTAGAGTGGGACAGAACAAACTCTGGGGCCAACGTCCTGACTTTC | TRBV7-2 | TRBD1 | many | TRBJ2-6
CASSLVYGGGTEAFF | TGTGCCAGCAGCTTAGTGTATGGGGGAGGCACTGAAGCTTTCTTT | TRBV7-2 | NA | few | TRBJ1-1
CAIRQDRTQETQYF | TGTGCCATCAGACAGGACAGAACACAAGAGACCCAGTACTTC | TRBV10-3 | NA | few | TRBJ2-5
CASSFELDTQYF | TGTGCCAGCAGCTTTGAGTTGGATACGCAGTATTTT | TRBV11-2 | NA | NA | TRBJ2-3
CASIRTSGAPWETQYF | TGTGCCAGCATCAGGACTAGCGGGGCCCCCTGGGAGACCCAGTACTTC | TRBV6-5 | TRBD2 | NA | TRBJ2-5
CASSKKPGPIYYEQYF | TGTGCCAGCAGCAAGAAACCGGGACCAATTTACTACGAGCAGTACTTC | TRBV3-1 | NA | once | TRBJ2-7
CASSHGVGLGPDTQYF | TGTGCCAGCAGCCACGGGGTGGGACTAGGGCCAGATACGCAGTATTTT | TRBV6-2/TRBV6-3 | TRBD2 | NA | TRBJ2-3
CASSLSGGEQYF | TGTGCCAGCAGCTTGAGCGGGGGCGAGCAGTACTTC | TRBV11-2 | TRBD2 | many | TRBJ2-7
CASSEAVWAGAATEAFF | TGTGCCAGCAGTGAAGCGGTTTGGGCGGGGGCCGCCACTGAAGCTTTCTTT | TRBV2 | NA | NA | TRBJ1-1
CASSPVSSSYEQYF | TGTGCCAGCAGCCCCGTATCGAGCTCCTACGAGCAGTACTTC | TRBV5-4 | NA | few | TRBJ2-7
CSAFSGTSSYNEQFF | TGCAGTGCTTTTAGCGGGACTTCCTCCTACAATGAGCAGTTCTTC | TRBV20-1 | TRBD2 | NA | TRBJ2-1
CASSEGRGYGYTF | TGTGCCAGCAGCGAAGGACGGGGATATGGCTACACCTTC | TRBV7-2 | NA | few | TRBJ1-2
CASSLGVTVMYEHYF | TGTGCCAGCAGCTTGGGCGTGACAGTGATGTACGAGCACTACTTC | TRBV6-5 | NA | NA | TRBJ2-7
CASSQGKADTQYF | TGTGCCAGCAGCCAAGGCAAGGCAGATACGCAGTATTTT | TRBV14 | NA | NA | TRBJ2-3
CASIRSSGANVLTF | TGTGCCAGCATTCGGTCCTCTGGGGCCAACGTCCTGACTTTC | TRBV2 | NA | once | TRBJ2-6
CASSLLWPRGPYEQYF | TGTGCCAGCAGTTTGCTTTGGCCGAGGGGCCCCTACGAGCAGTACTTC | TRBV28 | NA | few | TRBJ2-7